This is a list of T cell receptor beta chains from one sample in a study of control samples from healthy donors and cancer patients. The assay was immunoSEQ multiplex PCR, and TCRdb's table has in-frame clones only and misses some. Among around 70,000 clones listed, roughly 90% were seen once. The material sequenced was PBMCs. These receptors came from a woman between 45 and 60 years old with colorectal cancer. Both conserved end residues are part of each CDR3. D genes are given only for firm matches. For some rows the clone size is stated as once, few or many, or as a class when expanded; others skip it.

j_gene,abundance,len,d_gene,v_gene,CDR3nt,CDR3aa
TRBJ1-1,.,15,.,TRBV7-2,TGTGCCAGCAGCTTAGTCGGGGGGCTGGGCACTGAAGCTTTCTTT,CASSLVGGLGTEAFF
TRBJ1-6,.,13,.,TRBV7-8,TGTGCCAGCAGCCCACAGGGAAATTCACCCCTCCACTTT,CASSPQGNSPLHF
TRBJ1-2,few,16,TRBD1,TRBV5-6,TGTGCCAGCAGCTTTAGGGACAGGGGGCGCGGCTATGGCTACACCTTC,CASSFRDRGRGYGYTF
TRBJ2-1,once,15,.,TRBV13,TGTGCCAGCAGCTTAACAGGGAATTCCTACAATGAGCAGTTCTTC,CASSLTGNSYNEQFF
TRBJ2-5,.,11,.,TRBV5-1,TGCGCCAGCAGCTACCAAGAGACCCAGTACTTC,CASSYQETQYF
TRBJ2-5,.,14,.,TRBV30,TGTGCCTGGAGTAGGCCAGGGTGGCAAGAGACCCAGTACTTC,CAWSRPGWQETQYF
TRBJ1-6,.,17,TRBD1,TRBV5-3,TGTGCCAGAAGCTTTGACAGGGGTCAACTCTATAATTCACCCCTCCACTTT,CARSFDRGQLYNSPLHF
TRBJ2-1,.,16,TRBD2,TRBV18,TGTGCCAGCTCACTACAACTAGCGGGGGGCCACAATGAGCAGTTCTTC,CASSLQLAGGHNEQFF
TRBJ1-2,.,14,.,TRBV5-4,TGTGCCAGCAGCTTGGACAGCGACTACTATGGCTACACCTTC,CASSLDSDYYGYTF
TRBJ2-1,few,15,.,TRBV3-1/TRBV3-2,TGTGCCAGCAGCCTAGGGACTGTGGTAACCAATGAGCAGTTCTTC,CASSLGTVVTNEQFF
TRBJ1-1,once,12,.,TRBV7-9,TGTGCCAGCAGCTCACAGGGCCTTGAAGCTTTCTTT,CASSSQGLEAFF
TRBJ2-1,.,16,TRBD2,TRBV6-5,TGTGCCAGCAGTTACGTAGGTCGGGGGGGGTACAATGAGCAGTTCTTC,CASSYVGRGGYNEQFF
TRBJ2-1,.,14,TRBD2,TRBV28,TGTGCCAGCAGTTCGCCCGGGACTACAAATGAGCAGTTCTTC,CASSSPGTTNEQFF
TRBJ1-1,.,14,TRBD1,TRBV6-5,TGTGCCAGCAGTCCGCCCAGGGGGCGCGGTGAAGCTTTCTTT,CASSPPRGRGEAFF
TRBJ1-6,.,13,TRBD1,TRBV30,TGTGCCTGGGGGGGACAGGGGAATTCACCCCTCCACTTT,CAWGGQGNSPLHF
TRBJ2-1,.,15,TRBD1,TRBV14,TGTGCCAGCAGCCCTCCGGGACAGGGCTTCCCTGAGCAGTTCTTC,CASSPPGQGFPEQFF
TRBJ2-2,.,11,TRBD2,TRBV20-1,TGCAGTGCGCCGGGGGGCGGGGAGCTGTTTTTT,CSAPGGGELFF
TRBJ1-5,.,14,.,TRBV2,TGTGCCAGCAGTGAGGTCAGCCGCAATCAGCCCCAGCATTTT,CASSEVSRNQPQHF
TRBJ1-1,.,16,.,TRBV19,TGTGCCAGTAGTAATACCAAAGGGGGAAAGAACACTGAAGCTTTCTTT,CASSNTKGGKNTEAFF
TRBJ1-1,.,14,.,TRBV12-5,TGTGCTAGTGGTTTGGTAGGGGGGAACACTGAAGCTTTCTTT,CASGLVGGNTEAFF
TRBJ1-1,.,14,TRBD1,TRBV28,TGTGCCAGCAGCCCAGGACAGGGCGGAACTGAAGCTTTCTTT,CASSPGQGGTEAFF
TRBJ1-2,once,16,TRBD1,TRBV4-1,TGCGCCAGCAGCCAAGATCGGACAGGGGCACACTATGGCTACACCTTC,CASSQDRTGAHYGYTF
TRBJ2-5,few,15,.,TRBV7-2,TGTGCCAGCAGCCCCCCCACGGAGGTAGAAGAGACCCAGTACTTC,CASSPPTEVEETQYF
TRBJ1-4,.,13,.,TRBV29-1,TGCAGCGTTGGGGCCAACCTGGACGAAAAACTGTTTTTT,CSVGANLDEKLFF
TRBJ2-1,.,15,.,TRBV27,TGTGCCAGCAGTTTAGAGGGTAGCCCCTACAATGAGCAGTTCTTC,CASSLEGSPYNEQFF
TRBJ1-2,.,17,.,TRBV2,TGTGCCAGCAGTGAAGGACCTATCGGGGGGCCTAACTATGGCTACACCTTC,CASSEGPIGGPNYGYTF
TRBJ2-1,.,15,.,TRBV24-1,TGTGCCACCAGTGATTACGGGGTGTCCTACAATGAGCAGTTCTTC,CATSDYGVSYNEQFF
TRBJ1-2,few,13,.,TRBV5-1,TGCGCCAGCAGCTTGGACGGGAACTATGGCTACACCTTC,CASSLDGNYGYTF
TRBJ2-2,.,17,TRBD1,TRBV4-3,TGCGCCAGCAGCCAAGCCCTCGGGACAGGGAACACCGGGGAGCTGTTTTTT,CASSQALGTGNTGELFF
TRBJ2-6,.,16,TRBD1,TRBV2,TGTGCCAGCCTACGGGACAGGGGATCCGGGGCCAACGTCCTGACTTTC,CASLRDRGSGANVLTF
TRBJ2-4,.,11,.,TRBV19,TGTGCCAGTAGCGAGGGTGGCATTCAGTACTTC,CASSEGGIQYF
TRBJ2-3,.,13,TRBD1,TRBV5-1,TGCGCCAGCAGGGACAGGGTCACAGATACGCAGTATTTT,CASRDRVTDTQYF
TRBJ2-1,few,13,.,TRBV27,TGTGCCAGCAGCGGGACCATTAACAATGAGCAGTTCTTC,CASSGTINNEQFF
TRBJ1-2,.,15,TRBD1,TRBV6-5,TGTGCCAGCAGTTCTAACAGGGGGCCCCTTTATGGCTACACCTTC,CASSSNRGPLYGYTF
TRBJ2-1,.,15,.,TRBV3-1/TRBV3-2,TGTGCCAGCAGCCAATTCTTCCGGACTTTGGGGGAGCAGTTCTTC,CASSQFFRTLGEQFF
TRBJ1-3,.,15,.,TRBV28,TGTGCCAGCAGTTACCGACCAAGCTCTGGAAACACCATATATTTT,CASSYRPSSGNTIYF
TRBJ2-2,.,13,.,TRBV10-1,TGCGCCAGCTCGGGCAGGGAAGGCGGGGAGCTGTTTTTT,CASSGREGGELFF